These 18 T cell receptor beta chains were all obtained from the same sample, sequenced in a study of low-dose radiotherapy and immunotherapy resistance in tumors. Primers used for first-strand cDNA, a TRAV- and TRBV-specific set, covered both alpha and beta chains. TCR amplification ran roughly 20 PCR cycles using constant-region and V-primer adapter primers. TCRdb itself ran the reads through MiXCR, one entry per CDR3 protein. This table has roughly 76,000 distinct CDR3 sequences, over 15% appearing once. This sample's time point: before trial treatment. The material sequenced was PBMCs, taken before treatment. Receptors were obtained from a male donor with prostate cancer.

At least ten counts were recorded for this clonotype. The V and J genes are TRBV6-1 and TRBJ2-5; D is perhaps TRBD2 (6 bases). Trimming shortened V by 0 bases and J by 5 bases, and 13 bases separated the two germline ends. The germline CDR1 and CDR2 sequences are MNHNS and SASEGT. There are 15 residues in the CDR3. The CDR3 DNA sequence: TGTGCCAGCAGTGAAGCGGCGGGAACTTACGAGACCCAGTACTTC. Translating it yields CASSEAAGTYETQYF.

About this clonotype itself: This likely reflects a read error, since a far larger clone is one base away. V usage is TRBV2 and J usage is TRBJ1-6, with D uncertain. Germline V gives CDR1 SNHLY, CDR2 FYNNEI. The length of the CDR3 is 12 residues. This CDR3 is CAGSFRNSPLHF. CDR3 in DNA: TGTGCCGGCAGTTTTAGAAATTCACCCCTCCACTTT.

The table lists this clonotype with many counts. In DNA form, the CDR3 reads TGTGCCAGCAGTTTAGTTGCAGGGAGCACAGATACGCAGTATTTT. It yields the protein CASSLVAGSTDTQYF. The chain has TRBV12-3 or TRBV12-4 and TRBJ2-3, with D maybe TRBD1 (5 bases). The CDR3 runs to 15 residues. The V end lost 1 base, the J end lost 0 bases, and 8 bases lay between the germline ends.

This clonotype was observed many times. J is TRBJ2-7 and V is TRBV29-1; D tentatively reads TRBD1 or TRBD2 (5 bases each). The length of the CDR3 is 14 residues. The germline V gene encodes CDR1 SQVTM and CDR2 ANQGSEA. V was cut by 4 bases and J by 2 bases, with 15 bases left in between. The CDR3 region has the DNA TGCAGCGTTGGCCACTCAATGGGGGCCTACGAGCAGTACTTC. Amino acid sequence: CSVGHSMGAYEQYF.

This clonotype was counted at least ten times. The genes are TRBV3-1 and TRBJ2-2; TRBD1 aligns across 7 bases. V gave up 2 bases and J gave up 2 bases; unmatched junction bases: 5. CDR3 size: 16 residues. Germline V gives CDR1 LGHDT, CDR2 YNNKEL (reference sequence). The CDR3 protein is CASSQHRDRNTGELFF. DNA of the CDR3: TGTGCCAGCAGCCAACACCGGGACAGAAACACCGGGGAGCTGTTTTTT.

The J gene is TRBJ1-6, the V gene TRBV7-9, with D possibly being TRBD1 (5 bases). This CDR3 spans 15 amino acids. Germline CDR1 reads SEHNR; CDR2 reads FQNEAQ (reference sequence). V lost 5 bases to trimming and J lost 6 bases, with 14 bases between them. The CDR3 region is CASSVRVSPNSPLHF. DNA for the CDR3: TGTGCCAGCAGCGTCAGGGTCAGTCCTAATTCACCCCTCCACTTT.

This clonotype has only one observation. The chain employs TRBV2 and TRBJ2-2, with D uncertain. The V end lost 4 bases, the J end lost 2 bases, and 8 bases lay between the germline ends. The CDR3 has 14 amino acids. Germline CDR1 is SNHLY and CDR2 is FYNNEI. The CDR3 here is CASSVGGNTGELFF. CDR3 coding DNA: TGTGCCAGCAGTGTAGGCGGAAACACCGGGGAGCTGTTTTTT.

This clonotype was seen at least ten times. The rearrangement links TRBV30 to TRBJ1-1, with 8 bases that match TRBD1. This CDR3 contains 13 residues. Per the germline V gene, CDR1 is GTSNPN and CDR2 is SVGIG (reference sequence). The V gene end was trimmed by 8 bases and the J gene end by 4 bases; junction bases not matched to a gene: 9. The CDR3 is CASRGRRGTEAFF. As DNA, the CDR3 is TGTGCCAGCAGGGGGCGTCGGGGCACTGAAGCTTTCTTT.

Many counts were recorded for this clonotype. The CDR3 reads CASSDGSGRAGSTDTQYF. The DNA for the CDR3 is TGTGCCAGCAGTGACGGAAGCGGGAGGGCGGGCAGCACAGATACGCAGTATTTT. The genes are TRBV2 and TRBJ2-3; TRBD2 agrees at 10 bases. V was clipped by 3 bases and J by 0 bases; unmatched bases: 9. The CDR3 contains 18 residues. From germline, CDR1 is SNHLY and CDR2 FYNNEI.

In regard to this clonotype: A much more abundant neighbour one base away suggests this may be a read error. The V gene is TRBV7-9, the J gene TRBJ2-7; no reliable D call. The CDR3 extends over 15 amino acids. Between the trimmed V and J ends, which lost 2 bases and 3 bases, there was a span of 14 bases. Germline CDR1 SEHNR, CDR2 FQNEAQ (reference sequence). The CDR3 sequence: CASSLNKGNRYEQYF. In DNA form, the CDR3 reads TGTGCCAGCAGCTTAAACAAGGGAAATCGCTACGAGCAGTACTTC.

This clonotype was detected ten times or more. The V and J genes are TRBV29-1 and TRBJ1-1; 7 nucleotides match TRBD1. Germline V gives CDR1 SQVTM, CDR2 ANQGSEA. V shed 7 bases, J shed 6 bases, and the junction held 8 bases outside the gene matches. This CDR3 comprises 12 residues. CDR3 nucleotides: TGCAGCGCAGAAGGGGGCCGACCTGAAGCTTTCTTT. Amino acids: CSAEGGRPEAFF.

Points on this clonotype: Possible read error: a much larger clone is one base away. The chain combines TRBV13 with TRBJ1-2; TRBD1 might be the D (5 bases). Germline V gene sequence: CDR1 PRHDT, CDR2 FYEKMQ (reference sequence). The CDR3 runs to 16 residues. CDR3 DNA: TGTGCCAACAGCCAGCACAACAGGACACCTAACTATGGCTACACCTTC. Translating gives CANSQHNRTPNYGYTF.

This clonotype was counted ten times or more. The chain recombines TRBV28 with TRBJ2-7; D possibly corresponds to TRBD2 (5 bases). This CDR3 is 17 amino acids long. Deletions cut 1 base from V and 4 bases from J, with 20 bases between. CDR1 and CDR2 from the germline V gene are MDHEN and SYDVKM. Here the CDR3 DNA reads TGTGCCAGCAGTTTATCCGACGGTTATGGGAGAGGATACGAGCAGTACTTC. Translation gives CASSLSDGYGRGYEQYF.

The sample holds many counts of this clonotype. The chain links TRBV5-6 to TRBJ2-7; possibly TRBD1 for D (6 bases). Germline V gene lookup returns CDR1 SGHDT and CDR2 YYEEEE. The CDR3 has 14 residues. The germline V and J ends were trimmed by 5 bases and 0 bases, with 12 bases remaining between them. The CDR3 DNA is TGTGCCAGCAGTTCCGGACAGAACTCCTACGAGCAGTACTTC. Its protein is CASSSGQNSYEQYF. The full variable domain, completed using reference TRBV5-6 and TRBJ2-7, is DAGVTQSPTHLIKTRGQQVTLRCSPKSGHDTVSWYQQALGQGPQFIFQYYEEEERQRGNFPDRFSGHQFPNYSSELNVNALLLGDSALYLCASSSGQNSYEQYFGPGTRLTVT.

This clonotype was seen at least ten times. This chain uses TRBV29-1 with TRBJ2-1; no reliable D call. The CDR3 runs to 15 residues. The V and J ends lost 1 base and 10 bases respectively, with 20 bases between them. The germline V gene has CDR1 SQVTM and CDR2 ANQGSEA. CDR3 loop: CSVEGLIGPTREQFF. The CDR3 nucleotides read TGCAGCGTTGAAGGGTTAATAGGGCCAACGCGGGAGCAGTTCTTC.

About this clonotype itself: This likely reflects a read error, since a far larger clone is one base away. V gene TRBV6-1 combines with J gene TRBJ2-4; 7 bases line up with TRBD2. The CDR3 is 18 amino acids. V lost 4 bases to trimming and J lost 13 bases; unmatched junction nucleotides: 25. Germline V gives CDR1 MNHNS, CDR2 SASEGT. In DNA form, the CDR3 reads TGTGCCAGCAGTGTAGGGATGACCTCTGGAGCGGGATACAATGAGCAGTACTTC. Amino acid sequence: CASSVGMTSGAGYNEQYF.

This clonotype came up many times. The V and J genes are TRBV6-6 and TRBJ2-7; 8 bases agree with TRBD1. CDR1 and CDR2 from the germline V gene are MNHNY and SVGAGI (reference sequence). The V and J ends lost 0 bases and 5 bases, in that order; junction bases with no gene match: 6. This CDR3 region has 15 residues. CDR3 DNA: TGTGCCAGCAGTTACTCTGAACAGGGGGTCGACGAGCAGTACTTC. This gives the protein CASSYSEQGVDEQYF.

This clonotype was counted a few times. J is TRBJ1-5 and V is TRBV28; 7 bases map to TRBD1. This CDR3 has 16 residues. The trim removed 6 bases at V and 4 bases at J, leaving 12 bases unmatched. Germline V CDR1 and CDR2: MDHEN, SYDVKM. The CDR3 DNA follows: TGTGCCAGCAGAGACGGCCCAGGGGGTGATAATCAGCCCCAGCATTTT. This gives the protein CASRDGPGGDNQPQHF.